The source of this T cell receptor (beta chain) is a study of HIV-infected children after antiretroviral therapy interruption. RNA-based 3' RACE libraries used unique molecular identifiers. TCRdb independently ran MiXCR on the 3' RACE reads; one entry per CDR3 protein. The table includes about 46,000 distinct CDR3 sequences, 3.5% to 5% detected once. As to treatment: PENTA 11 planned treatment interruption arm or continuous ART arm. Participants had taken at least three-drug ART for at least 24 weeks. Sorting from thawed PBMCs isolated naive CD4+ CD45RA+ CD45RO- T cells. For this clonotype: Its antigen is not identified.

The V end lost 8 bases, the J end lost 4 bases, and 22 bases lay between the germline ends. Germline lookup yields CDR1 SNHLY and CDR2 FYNNEI. This CDR3 has 16 amino acids. The study, taken as a whole, reports: Naive CD4+ Gini coefficient rose by interruption end, suggesting clonal expansion.

The receptor comes from a pool of human donors with HIV. This chain links TRBV2 with TRBJ2-3, with a possible D match to TRBD2 (7 bases). The source was CD45RA+ CD4+ T cells from PBMCs, pooled from several time points, collected from a donor given antiretroviral therapy, either interrupted or continuous. As for subset: naive CD4+ CD45RA+ CD45RO- T cells. The CDR3 protein is CASALLGGGMADTQYF. In nucleotides, the CDR3 is TGTGCCAGCGCCCTCTTGGGGGGGGGCATGGCAGATACGCAGTATTTT. Full variable domain (remainder filled in from reference TRBV2 and TRBJ2-3): EPEVTQTPSHQVTQMGQEVILRCVPISNHLYFYWYRQILGQKVEFLVSFYNNEISEKSEIFDDQFSVERPDGSNFTLKIRSTKLEDSAMYFCASALLGGGMADTQYFGPGTRLTVL.